The clone carrying this T cell receptor (beta chain) appeared a few times. The sample is drawn from a study of shared clonotypes between healthy human individuals. Produced via immunoSEQ multiplex PCR; TCRdb's table is partial and in-frame only. The sample includes under 1,100,000 clones, roughly 74% of them seen just once. CDR1 is SGHVS and CDR2 is FQNEAQ in the germline V gene. The V gene lost 5 bases and the J gene lost 2 bases, with 13 bases spanning the gap. The CDR3 consists of 15 residues. Every donor, a Caucasian adult, lived in Nashville, Tennessee. This receptor was obtained from a man aged 18 to 30 in good health. Some clones in this sample may be carry-over from other donors' samples. Specimen: memory CD4+ T cells from PBMCs. The subset denotes: CD45RA-negative fraction. V and J are TRBV7-8 and TRBJ1-3, with D uncertain. CDR3 loop: CASSPDSATGNTIYF. CDR3 nucleotides: TGTGCCAGCAGCCCCGACTCGGCGACTGGAAACACCATATATTTT. Drawing the rest from reference TRBV7-8 and TRBJ1-3, the complete variable domain is GAGVSQSPRYKVAKRGQDVALRCDPISGHVSLFWYQQALGQGPEFLTYFQNEAQLDKSGLPSDRFFAERPEGSVSTLKIQRTQQEDSAVYLCASSPDSATGNTIYFGEGSWLTVV.